The 2 T cell receptor beta chains given below trace back to one sample, sequenced in a study of T cells in Graves' hyperthyroidism and ophthalmopathy. Amplification of TCR beta CDR3 regions was performed using RNA transcripts as template. Researchers ran a first-round RT-PCR on the TCR CDR3 using the HTBI primer set. TCRdb redid the calling of the multiplex PCR reads with MiXCR, one entry per CDR3 protein. This sample has a few hundred thousand distinct CDR3 sequences, with about half found just once. Sequenced input: peripheral blood or thyroid tissue (not recorded which). The receptors were sampled from a woman between 18 and 29 years old with Graves' hyperthyroidism.

The V gene is TRBV20-1, the J gene TRBJ2-5, with 9 bases fitting TRBD2. Germline trimming cut 3 bases from V and 5 bases from J; bases unmatched to any gene: 10. CDR3 length: 15 amino acids. From germline, CDR1 is DFQATT and CDR2 SNEGSKA (reference sequence). CDR3 sequence (DNA): TGCAGTGCTAGTACGCCTAGCGGGACAAGCGAGACCCAGTACTTC. It codes for CSASTPSGTSETQYF.

The J gene is TRBJ2-1, the V gene TRBV19; TRBD1 matches at 11 bases. The CDR3 is made up of 13 amino acids. The V gene's germline CDR1 is LNHDA and CDR2 SQIVND (reference sequence). Losses at the gene ends were 5 bases for V and 14 bases for J; bases not matched to a gene: 8. The CDR3 DNA reads TGTGCCAGTAGTTCCGGGACAGGGGGAAGCAAGTTCTTC. Amino acids: CASSSGTGGSKFF. Using reference TRBV19 and TRBJ2-1 for the parts outside the CDR3, the full variable domain is DGGITQSPKYLFRKEGQNVTLSCEQNLNHDAMYWYRQDPGQGLRLIYYSQIVNDFQKGDIAEGYSVSREKKESFPLTVTSAQKNPTAFYLCASSSGTGGSKFFGPGTRLTVL.